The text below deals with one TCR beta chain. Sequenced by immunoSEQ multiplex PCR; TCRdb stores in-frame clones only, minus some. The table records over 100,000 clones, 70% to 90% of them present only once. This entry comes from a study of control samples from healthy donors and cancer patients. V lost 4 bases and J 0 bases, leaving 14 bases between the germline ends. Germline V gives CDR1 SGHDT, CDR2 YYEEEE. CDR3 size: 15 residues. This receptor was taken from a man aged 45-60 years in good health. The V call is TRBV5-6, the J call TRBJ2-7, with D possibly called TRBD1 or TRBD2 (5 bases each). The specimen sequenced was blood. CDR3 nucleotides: TGTGCCAGCAGCCATCGGGGCGTAAGCTCCTACGAGCAGTACTTC. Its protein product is CASSHRGVSSYEQYF.